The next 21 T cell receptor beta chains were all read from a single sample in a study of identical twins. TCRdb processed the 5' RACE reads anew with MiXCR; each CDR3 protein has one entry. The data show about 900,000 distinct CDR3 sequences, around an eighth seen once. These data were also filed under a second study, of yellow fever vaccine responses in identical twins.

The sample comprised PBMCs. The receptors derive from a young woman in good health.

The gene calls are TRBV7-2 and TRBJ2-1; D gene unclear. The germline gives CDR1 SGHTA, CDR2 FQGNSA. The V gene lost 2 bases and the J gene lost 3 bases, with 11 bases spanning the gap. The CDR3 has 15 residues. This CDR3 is CASSLSLGVYNEQFF. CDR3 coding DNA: TGTGCCAGCAGCTTAAGCTTAGGAGTCTACAATGAGCAGTTCTTC.

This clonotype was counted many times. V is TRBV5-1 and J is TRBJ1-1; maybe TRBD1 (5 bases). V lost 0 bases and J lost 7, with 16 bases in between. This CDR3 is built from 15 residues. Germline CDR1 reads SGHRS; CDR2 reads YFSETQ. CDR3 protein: CASSLADRDGFEAFF. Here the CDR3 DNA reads TGCGCCAGCAGCTTGGCAGACCGGGACGGATTTGAAGCTTTCTTT.

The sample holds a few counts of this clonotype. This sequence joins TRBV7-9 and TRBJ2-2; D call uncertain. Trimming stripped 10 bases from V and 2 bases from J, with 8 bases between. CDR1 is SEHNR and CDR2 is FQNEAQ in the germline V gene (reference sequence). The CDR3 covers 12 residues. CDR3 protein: CATRLNTGELFF. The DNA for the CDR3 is TGTGCCACCCGATTAAACACCGGGGAGCTGTTTTTT.

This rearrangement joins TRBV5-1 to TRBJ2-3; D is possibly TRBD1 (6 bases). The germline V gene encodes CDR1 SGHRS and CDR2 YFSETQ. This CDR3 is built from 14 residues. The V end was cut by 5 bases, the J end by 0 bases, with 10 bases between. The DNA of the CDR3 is TGCGCCAGCAGGGACAGCTCTAGCACAGATACGCAGTATTTT. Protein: CASRDSSSTDTQYF. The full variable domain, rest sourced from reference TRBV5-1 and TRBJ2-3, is KAGVTQTPRYLIKTRGQQVTLSCSPISGHRSVSWYQQTPGQGLQFLFEYFSETQRNKGNFPGRFSGRQFSNSRSEMNVSTLELGDSALYLCASRDSSSTDTQYFGPGTRLTVL.

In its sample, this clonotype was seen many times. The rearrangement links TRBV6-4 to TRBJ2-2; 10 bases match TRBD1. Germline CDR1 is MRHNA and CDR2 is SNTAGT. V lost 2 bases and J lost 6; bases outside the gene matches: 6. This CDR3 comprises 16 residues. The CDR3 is CASSDRTGGYAGELFF. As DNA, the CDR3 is TGTGCCAGCAGTGACCGGACAGGGGGGTACGCCGGGGAGCTGTTTTTT.

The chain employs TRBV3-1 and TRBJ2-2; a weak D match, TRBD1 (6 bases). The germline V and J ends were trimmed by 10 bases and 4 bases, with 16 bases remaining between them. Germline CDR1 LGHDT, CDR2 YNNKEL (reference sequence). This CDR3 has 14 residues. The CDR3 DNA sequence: TGTGCCACCTCCCCCGGGACAACCACCGGGGAGCTGTTTTTT. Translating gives CATSPGTTTGELFF.

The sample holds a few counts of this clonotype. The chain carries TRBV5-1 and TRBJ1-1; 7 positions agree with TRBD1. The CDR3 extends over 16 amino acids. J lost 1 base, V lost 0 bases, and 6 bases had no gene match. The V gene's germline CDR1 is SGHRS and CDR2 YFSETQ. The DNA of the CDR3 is TGCGCCAGCAGCTTGGACGCAGGGGGAGGGAACACTGAAGCTTTCTTT. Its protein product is CASSLDAGGGNTEAFF. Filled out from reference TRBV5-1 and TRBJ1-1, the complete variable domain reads KAGVTQTPRYLIKTRGQQVTLSCSPISGHRSVSWYQQTPGQGLQFLFEYFSETQRNKGNFPGRFSGRQFSNSRSEMNVSTLELGDSALYLCASSLDAGGGNTEAFFGQGTRLTVV.

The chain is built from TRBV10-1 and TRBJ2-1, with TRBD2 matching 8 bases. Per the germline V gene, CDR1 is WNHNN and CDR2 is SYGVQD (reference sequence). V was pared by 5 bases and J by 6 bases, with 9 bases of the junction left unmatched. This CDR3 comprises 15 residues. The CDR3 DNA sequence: TGCGCCAGCAGTACGGGGGGGCTCGGTTCCAATGAGCAGTTCTTC. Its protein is CASSTGGLGSNEQFF.

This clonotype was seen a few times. CDR3 region: CASSLIWGGSQETQYF. The DNA for the CDR3 is TGTGCCAGCAGCTTAATCTGGGGGGGCAGCCAAGAGACCCAGTACTTC. This chain connects TRBV7-9 to TRBJ2-5; tentative D call: TRBD2 (7 bases). Germline CDR1 is SEHNR and CDR2 is FQNEAQ (reference sequence). This CDR3 has 16 residues. The V end was cut by 2 bases, the J end by 1 base, with 14 bases between.

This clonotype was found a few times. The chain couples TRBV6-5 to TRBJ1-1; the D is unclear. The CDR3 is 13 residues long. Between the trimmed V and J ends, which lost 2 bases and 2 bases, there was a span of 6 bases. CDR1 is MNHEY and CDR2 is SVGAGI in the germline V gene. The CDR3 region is CASSYMINTEAFF. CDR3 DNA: TGTGCCAGCAGTTACATGATTAACACTGAAGCTTTCTTT.

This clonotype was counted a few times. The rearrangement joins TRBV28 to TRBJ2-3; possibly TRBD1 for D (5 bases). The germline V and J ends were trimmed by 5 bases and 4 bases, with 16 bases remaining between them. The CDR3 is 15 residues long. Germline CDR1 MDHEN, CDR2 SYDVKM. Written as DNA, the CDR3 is TGTGCCAGCAGTACCCCCCAGGGCATATCAGATACGCAGTATTTT. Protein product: CASSTPQGISDTQYF.

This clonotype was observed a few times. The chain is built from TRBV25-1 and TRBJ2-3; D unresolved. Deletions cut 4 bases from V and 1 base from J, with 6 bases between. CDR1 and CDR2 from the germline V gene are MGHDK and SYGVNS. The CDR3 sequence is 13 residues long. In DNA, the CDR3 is TGTGCCAGCAGTGTTCCCGGCACAGATACGCAGTATTTT. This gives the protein CASSVPGTDTQYF. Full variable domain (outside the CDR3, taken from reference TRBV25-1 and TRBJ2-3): EADIYQTPRYLVIGTGKKITLECSQTMGHDKMYWYQQDPGMELHLIHYSYGVNSTEKGDLSSESTVSRIRTEHFPLTLESARPSHTSQYLCASSVPGTDTQYFGPGTRLTVL.

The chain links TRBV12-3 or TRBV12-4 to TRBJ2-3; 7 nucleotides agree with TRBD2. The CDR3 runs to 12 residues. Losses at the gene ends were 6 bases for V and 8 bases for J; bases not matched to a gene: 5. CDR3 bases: TGTGCCAGCAGGGCGGGAGAAATTACGCAGTATTTT. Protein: CASRAGEITQYF.

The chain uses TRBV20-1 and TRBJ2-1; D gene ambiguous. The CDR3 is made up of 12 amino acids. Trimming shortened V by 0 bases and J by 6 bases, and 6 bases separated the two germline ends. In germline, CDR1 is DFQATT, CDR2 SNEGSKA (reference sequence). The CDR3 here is CSARDLGNEQFF. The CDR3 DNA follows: TGCAGTGCTAGAGATCTGGGCAATGAGCAGTTCTTC.

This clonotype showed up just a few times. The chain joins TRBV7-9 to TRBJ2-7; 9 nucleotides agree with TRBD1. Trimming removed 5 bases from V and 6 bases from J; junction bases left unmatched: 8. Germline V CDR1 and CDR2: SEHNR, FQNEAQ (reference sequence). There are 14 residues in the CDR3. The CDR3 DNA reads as TGTGCCAGCAGCCTCGGGACAGGGTGGGTCGAGCAGTACTTC. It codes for CASSLGTGWVEQYF.

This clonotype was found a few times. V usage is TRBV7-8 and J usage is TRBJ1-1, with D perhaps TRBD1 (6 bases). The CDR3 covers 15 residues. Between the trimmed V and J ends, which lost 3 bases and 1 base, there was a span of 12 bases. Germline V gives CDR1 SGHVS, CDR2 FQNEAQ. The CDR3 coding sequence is TGTGCCAGCAGCTTCCGGGGGGCGCCGAACACTGAAGCTTTCTTT. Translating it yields CASSFRGAPNTEAFF.

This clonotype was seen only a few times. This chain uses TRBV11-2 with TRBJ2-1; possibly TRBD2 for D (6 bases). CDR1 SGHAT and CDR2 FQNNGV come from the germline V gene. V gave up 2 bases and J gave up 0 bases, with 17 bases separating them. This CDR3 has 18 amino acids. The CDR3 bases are TGTGCCAGCAGCTTACGTACGAAAGTCGGGAGCTCCTACAATGAGCAGTTCTTC. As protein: CASSLRTKVGSSYNEQFF.

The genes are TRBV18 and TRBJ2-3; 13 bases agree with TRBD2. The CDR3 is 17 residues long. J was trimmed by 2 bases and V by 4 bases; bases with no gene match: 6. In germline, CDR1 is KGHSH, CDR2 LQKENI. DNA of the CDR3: TGTGCCAGCTCACTTAAGGGGACTAGCGGGACCACAGATACGCAGTATTTT. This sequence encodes CASSLKGTSGTTDTQYF.

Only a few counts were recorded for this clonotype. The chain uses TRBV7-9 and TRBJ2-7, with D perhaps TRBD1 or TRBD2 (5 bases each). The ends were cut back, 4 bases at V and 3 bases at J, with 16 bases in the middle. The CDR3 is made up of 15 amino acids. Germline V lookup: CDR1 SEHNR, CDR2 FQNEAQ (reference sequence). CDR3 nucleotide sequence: TGTGCCAGCAGCTCCTCCGGGACGGAATTCTACGAGCAGTACTTC. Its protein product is CASSSSGTEFYEQYF.

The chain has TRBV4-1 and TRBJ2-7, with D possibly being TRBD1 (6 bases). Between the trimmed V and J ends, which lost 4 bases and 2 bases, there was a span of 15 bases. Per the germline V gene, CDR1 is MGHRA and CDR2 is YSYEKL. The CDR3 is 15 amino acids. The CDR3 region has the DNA TGCGCCAGCAGCCTTTTACCGGGACACCCCTACGAGCAGTACGTC. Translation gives CASSLLPGHPYEQYV.

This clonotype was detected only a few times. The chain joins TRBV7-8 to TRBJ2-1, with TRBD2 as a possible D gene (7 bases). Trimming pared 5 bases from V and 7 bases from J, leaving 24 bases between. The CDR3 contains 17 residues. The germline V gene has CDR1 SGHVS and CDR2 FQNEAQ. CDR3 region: CASSPPGMGRGGNEQFF. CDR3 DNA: TGTGCCAGCAGCCCACCTGGGATGGGCAGGGGAGGGAATGAGCAGTTCTTC.